This TCR beta chain was found in a study of shared clonotypes between healthy human individuals. Points on this clone: Antigen specificity is unknown.

V was clipped by 2 bases and J by 2 bases, with 9 bases between them. The CDR3 has 14 residues. Germline V gene sequence: CDR1 KGHSH, CDR2 LQKENI. Study-level results: The genetic and exposure-history diversity represented was limited by few donors.

Using immunoSEQ multiplex PCR, the repertoire was profiled, and TCRdb retains in-frame clones only, with some absent. This table holds roughly 1.5 million clones, approximately 98% found once. Sequencing was performed on naive CD4+ T cells sorted from blood. Subset denoted: CD45RA+ positively selected. The chain uses TRBV18 and TRBJ1-1, with D uncertain. The sequence derives from a young man in good health. The CDR3 reads CASSPSQINTEAFF. Here the CDR3 DNA reads TGTGCCAGCTCACCAAGCCAGATTAACACTGAAGCTTTCTTT.